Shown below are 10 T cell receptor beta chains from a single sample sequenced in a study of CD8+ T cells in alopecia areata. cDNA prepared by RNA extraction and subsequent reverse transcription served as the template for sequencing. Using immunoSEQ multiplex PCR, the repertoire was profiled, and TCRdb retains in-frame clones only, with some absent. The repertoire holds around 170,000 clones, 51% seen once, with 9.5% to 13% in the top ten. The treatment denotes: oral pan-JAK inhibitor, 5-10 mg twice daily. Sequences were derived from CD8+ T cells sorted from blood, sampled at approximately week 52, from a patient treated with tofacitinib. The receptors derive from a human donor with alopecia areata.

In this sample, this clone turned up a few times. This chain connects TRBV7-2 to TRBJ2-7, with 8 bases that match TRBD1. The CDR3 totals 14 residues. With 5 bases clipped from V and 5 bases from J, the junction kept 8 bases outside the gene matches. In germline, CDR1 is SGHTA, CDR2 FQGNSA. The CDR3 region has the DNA TGTGCCAGCAGCCCAGACAGGGGTCGGAACGAGCAGTACTTC. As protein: CASSPDRGRNEQYF.

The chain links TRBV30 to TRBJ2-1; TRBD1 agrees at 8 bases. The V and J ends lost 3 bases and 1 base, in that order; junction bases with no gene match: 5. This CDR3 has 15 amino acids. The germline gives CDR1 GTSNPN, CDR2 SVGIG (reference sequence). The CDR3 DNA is TGTGCCTGGAGGGGCCGACAGGGGTCCTACAATGAGCAGTTCTTC. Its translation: CAWRGRQGSYNEQFF.

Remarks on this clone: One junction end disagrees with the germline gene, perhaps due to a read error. CDR3: CASSLDVTERFF. The DNA of the CDR3 is TGTGCCAGCAGCTTGGATGTAACAGAGCGGTTCTTC. V and J are TRBV5-6 and TRBJ2-1; D is undetermined. The CDR3 spans 12 residues. Germline V gives CDR1 SGHDT, CDR2 YYEEEE.

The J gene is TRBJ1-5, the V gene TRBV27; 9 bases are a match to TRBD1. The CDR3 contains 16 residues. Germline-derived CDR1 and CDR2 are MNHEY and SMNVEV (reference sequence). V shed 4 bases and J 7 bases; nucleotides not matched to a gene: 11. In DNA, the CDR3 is TGTGCCAGCAGTTCCCATCCGACAGGGGGATTCCAGCCCCAGCATTTT. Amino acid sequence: CASSSHPTGGFQPQHF.

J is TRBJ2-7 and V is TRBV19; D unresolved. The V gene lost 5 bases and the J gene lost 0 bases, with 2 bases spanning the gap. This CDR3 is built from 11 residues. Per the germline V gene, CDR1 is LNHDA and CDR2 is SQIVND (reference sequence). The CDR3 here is CASSVSYEQYF. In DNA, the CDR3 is TGTGCCAGTAGTGTCTCCTACGAGCAGTACTTC.

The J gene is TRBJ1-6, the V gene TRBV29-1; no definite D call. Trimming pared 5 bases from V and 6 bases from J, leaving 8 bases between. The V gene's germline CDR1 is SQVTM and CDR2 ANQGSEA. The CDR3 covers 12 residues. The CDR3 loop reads CSVLDGNSPLHF. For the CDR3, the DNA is TGCAGCGTTCTCGATGGTAATTCACCCCTCCACTTT.

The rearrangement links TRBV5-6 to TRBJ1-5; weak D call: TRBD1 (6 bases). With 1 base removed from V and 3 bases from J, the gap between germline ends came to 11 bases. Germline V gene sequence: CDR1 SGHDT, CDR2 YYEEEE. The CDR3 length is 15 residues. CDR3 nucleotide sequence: TGTGCCAGCAGCTTGTACCAGGGGTTCAATCAGCCCCAGCATTTT. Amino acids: CASSLYQGFNQPQHF.

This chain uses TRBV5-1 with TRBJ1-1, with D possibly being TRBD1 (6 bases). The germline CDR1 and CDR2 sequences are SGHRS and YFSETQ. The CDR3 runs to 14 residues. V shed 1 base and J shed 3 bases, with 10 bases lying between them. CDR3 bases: TGCGCCAGCAGCTTGTGGGGGGCGGACACTGAAGCTTTCTTT. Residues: CASSLWGADTEAFF.

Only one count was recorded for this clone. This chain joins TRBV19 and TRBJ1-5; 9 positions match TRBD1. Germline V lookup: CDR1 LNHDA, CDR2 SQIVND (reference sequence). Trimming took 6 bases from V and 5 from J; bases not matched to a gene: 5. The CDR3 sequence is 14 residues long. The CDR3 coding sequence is TGTGCCAGTAGCCGGGACAGGGATGATCAGCCCCAGCATTTT. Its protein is CASSRDRDDQPQHF.

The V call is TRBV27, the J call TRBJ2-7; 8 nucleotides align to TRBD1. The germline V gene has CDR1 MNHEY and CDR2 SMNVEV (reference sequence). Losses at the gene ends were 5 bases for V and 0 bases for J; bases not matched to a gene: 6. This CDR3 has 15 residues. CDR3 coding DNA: TGTGCCAGCAGTCCGTGGACAGGGAGCTCCTACGAGCAGTACTTC. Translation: CASSPWTGSSYEQYF.